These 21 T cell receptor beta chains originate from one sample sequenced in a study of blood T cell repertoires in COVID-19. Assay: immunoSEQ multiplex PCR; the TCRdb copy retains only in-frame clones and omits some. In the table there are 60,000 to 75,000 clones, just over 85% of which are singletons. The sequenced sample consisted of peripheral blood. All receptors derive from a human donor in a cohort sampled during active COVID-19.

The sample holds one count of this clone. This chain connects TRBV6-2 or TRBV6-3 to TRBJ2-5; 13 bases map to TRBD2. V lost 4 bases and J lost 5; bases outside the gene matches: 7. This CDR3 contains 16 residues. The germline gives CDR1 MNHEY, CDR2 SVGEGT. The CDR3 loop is CASSSLGLAGDETQYF. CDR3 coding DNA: TGTGCCAGCAGTTCCCTAGGACTAGCGGGGGATGAGACCCAGTACTTC.

CDR3 nucleotide sequence: TGTGCCAGCAGGCGGGACGCCCAAGAGACCCAGTACTTC. Protein product: CASRRDAQETQYF. This chain joins TRBV27 and TRBJ2-5; D perhaps matches TRBD2 (6 bases). The V gene lost 6 bases and the J gene lost 1 base, with 9 bases spanning the gap. This CDR3 spans 13 amino acids. Per the germline V gene, CDR1 is MNHEY and CDR2 is SMNVEV (reference sequence).

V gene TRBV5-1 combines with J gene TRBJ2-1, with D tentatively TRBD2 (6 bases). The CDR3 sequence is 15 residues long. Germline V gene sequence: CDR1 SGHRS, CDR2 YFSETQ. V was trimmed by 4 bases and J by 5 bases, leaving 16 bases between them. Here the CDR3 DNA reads TGCGCCAGCAGCCCACGTCGGGACTCAGACAATGAGCAGTTCTTC. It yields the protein CASSPRRDSDNEQFF.

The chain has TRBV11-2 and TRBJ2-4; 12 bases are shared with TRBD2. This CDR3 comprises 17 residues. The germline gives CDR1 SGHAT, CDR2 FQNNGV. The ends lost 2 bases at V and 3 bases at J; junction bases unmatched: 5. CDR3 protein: CASSLTSGGKGKNIQYF. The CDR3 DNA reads TGTGCCAGCAGCTTAACTAGCGGGGGGAAAGGCAAAAACATTCAGTACTTC.

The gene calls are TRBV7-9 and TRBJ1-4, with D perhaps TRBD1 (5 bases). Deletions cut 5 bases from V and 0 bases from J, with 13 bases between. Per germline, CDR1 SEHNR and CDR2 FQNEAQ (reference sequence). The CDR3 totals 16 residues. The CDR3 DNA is TGTGCCAGCAGCAGGGACCTCGGGGCAACTAATGAAAAACTGTTTTTT. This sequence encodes CASSRDLGATNEKLFF.

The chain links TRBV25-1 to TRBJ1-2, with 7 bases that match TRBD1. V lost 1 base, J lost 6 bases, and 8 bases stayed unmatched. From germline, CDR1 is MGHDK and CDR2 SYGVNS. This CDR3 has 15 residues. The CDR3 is CASSESPLRGDGYTF. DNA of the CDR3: TGTGCCAGCAGTGAATCTCCCCTCAGGGGGGATGGCTACACCTTC.

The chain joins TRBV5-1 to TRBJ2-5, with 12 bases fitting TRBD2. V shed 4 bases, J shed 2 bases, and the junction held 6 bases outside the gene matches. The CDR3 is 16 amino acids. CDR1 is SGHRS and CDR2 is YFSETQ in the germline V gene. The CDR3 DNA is TGCGCCAGCAGCGCGATCACTAGCGGGGGGCAAGAGACCCAGTACTTC. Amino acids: CASSAITSGGQETQYF.

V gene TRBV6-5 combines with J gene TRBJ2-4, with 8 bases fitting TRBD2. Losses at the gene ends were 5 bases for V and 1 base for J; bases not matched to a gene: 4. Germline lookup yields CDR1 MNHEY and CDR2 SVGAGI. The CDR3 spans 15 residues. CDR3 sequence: CASSTGGAAKNIQYF. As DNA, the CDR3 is TGTGCCAGCAGTACCGGGGGGGCCGCCAAAAACATTCAGTACTTC.

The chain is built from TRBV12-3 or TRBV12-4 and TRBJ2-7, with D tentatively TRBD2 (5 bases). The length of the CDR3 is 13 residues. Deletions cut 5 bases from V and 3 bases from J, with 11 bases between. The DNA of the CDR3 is TGTGCCAGCAGTCGAGGGTCCGTCTACGAGCAGTACTTC. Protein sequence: CASSRGSVYEQYF.

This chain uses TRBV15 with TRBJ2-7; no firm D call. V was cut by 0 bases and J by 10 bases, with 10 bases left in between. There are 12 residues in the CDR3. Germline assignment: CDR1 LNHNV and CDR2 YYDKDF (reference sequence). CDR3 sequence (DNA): TGTGCCACCAGCAGAGATAACGTAGATCAGTACTTC. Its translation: CATSRDNVDQYF.

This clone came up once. The CDR3 nucleotides are TGTGCCAGCAGTTACGCAAAAAGCTATAGCAATCAGCCCCAGCATTTT. This translates into CASSYAKSYSNQPQHF. The J gene is TRBJ1-5, the V gene TRBV6-2 or TRBV6-3; no definite D call. Germline V gives CDR1 MNHEY, CDR2 SVGEGT. V gave up 2 bases and J gave up 0 bases, with 11 bases separating them. The CDR3 consists of 16 residues.

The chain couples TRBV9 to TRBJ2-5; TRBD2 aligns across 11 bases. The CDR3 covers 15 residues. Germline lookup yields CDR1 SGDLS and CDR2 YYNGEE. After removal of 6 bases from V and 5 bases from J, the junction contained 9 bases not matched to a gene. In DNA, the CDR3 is TGTGCCAGCAATCCTAGCGGGGGGCGAGGGGAGACCCAGTACTTC. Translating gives CASNPSGGRGETQYF. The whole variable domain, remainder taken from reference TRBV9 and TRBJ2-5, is DSGVTQTPKHLITATGQRVTLRCSPRSGDLSVYWYQQSLDQGLQFLIQYYNGEERAKGNILERFSAQQFPDLHSELNLSSLELGDSALYFCASNPSGGRGETQYFGPGTRLLVL.

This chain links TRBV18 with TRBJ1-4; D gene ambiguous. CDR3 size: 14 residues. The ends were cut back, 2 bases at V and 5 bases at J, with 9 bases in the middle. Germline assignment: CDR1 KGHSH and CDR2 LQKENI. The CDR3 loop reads CASSPGRANEKLFF. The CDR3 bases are TGTGCCAGCTCACCAGGCAGAGCGAATGAAAAACTGTTTTTT.

For the CDR3, the DNA is TGTGCCAGCAGCTTCGGGCTAGCCGGAGATACGCAGTATTTT. Its protein product is CASSFGLAGDTQYF. The V and J genes are TRBV5-8 and TRBJ2-3; D might be TRBD2 (5 bases). Per the germline V gene, CDR1 is SGHTS and CDR2 is YDEGEE. The CDR3 consists of 14 residues. Trimming stripped 2 bases from V and 5 bases from J, with 12 bases between.

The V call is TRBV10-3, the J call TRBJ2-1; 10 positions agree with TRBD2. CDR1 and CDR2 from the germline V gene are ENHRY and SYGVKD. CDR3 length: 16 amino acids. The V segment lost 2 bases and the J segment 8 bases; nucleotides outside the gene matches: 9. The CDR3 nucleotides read TGTGCCATCAGTGAGGGACGGACTAGCGGTTCCTATGAGCAGTTCTTC. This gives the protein CAISEGRTSGSYEQFF.

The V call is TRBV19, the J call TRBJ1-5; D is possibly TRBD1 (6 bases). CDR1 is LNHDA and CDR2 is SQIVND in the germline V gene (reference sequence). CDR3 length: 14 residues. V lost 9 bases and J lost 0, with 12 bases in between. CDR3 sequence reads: CASRQVHSNQPQHF. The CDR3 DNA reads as TGTGCCAGCCGACAGGTACATAGCAATCAGCCCCAGCATTTT.

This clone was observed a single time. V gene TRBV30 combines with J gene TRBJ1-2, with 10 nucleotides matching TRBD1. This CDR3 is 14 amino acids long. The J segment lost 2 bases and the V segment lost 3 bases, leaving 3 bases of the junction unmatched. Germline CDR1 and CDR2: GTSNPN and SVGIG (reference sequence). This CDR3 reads CAWREDRGNYGYTF. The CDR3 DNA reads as TGTGCCTGGAGAGAGGACAGGGGGAACTATGGCTACACCTTC.

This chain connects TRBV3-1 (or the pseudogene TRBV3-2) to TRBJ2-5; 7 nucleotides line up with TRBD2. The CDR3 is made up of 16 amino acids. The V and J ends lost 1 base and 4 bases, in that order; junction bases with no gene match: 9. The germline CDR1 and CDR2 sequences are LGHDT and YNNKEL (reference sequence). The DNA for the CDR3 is TGTGCCAGCAGCCAAGGGACCCCACCGGGGGGAGAGACCCAGTACTTC. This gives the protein CASSQGTPPGGETQYF.

This CDR3 is CASSLWGNSPLHF. CDR3 bases: TGTGCCAGCAGTTTGTGGGGCAATTCACCCCTCCACTTT. This rearrangement joins TRBV27 to TRBJ1-6, with a tentative D call TRBD1 (5 bases). The V gene's germline CDR1 is MNHEY and CDR2 SMNVEV (reference sequence). This CDR3 has 13 amino acids. Deletions cut 3 bases from V and 7 bases from J, with 7 bases between.

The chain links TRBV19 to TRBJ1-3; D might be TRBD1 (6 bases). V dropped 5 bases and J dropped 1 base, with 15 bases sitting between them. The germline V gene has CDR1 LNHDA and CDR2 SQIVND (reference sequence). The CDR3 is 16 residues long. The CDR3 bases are TGTGCCAGTAGTGTTGGACAGACGAGTTCTGGAAACACCATATATTTT. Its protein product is CASSVGQTSSGNTIYF. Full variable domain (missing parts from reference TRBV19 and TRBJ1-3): DGGITQSPKYLFRKEGQNVTLSCEQNLNHDAMYWYRQDPGQGLRLIYYSQIVNDFQKGDIAEGYSVSREKKESFPLTVTSAQKNPTAFYLCASSVGQTSSGNTIYFGEGSWLTVV.

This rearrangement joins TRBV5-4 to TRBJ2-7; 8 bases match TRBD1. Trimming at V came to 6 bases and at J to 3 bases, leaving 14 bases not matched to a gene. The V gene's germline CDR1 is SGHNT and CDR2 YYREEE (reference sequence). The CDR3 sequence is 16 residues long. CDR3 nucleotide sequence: TGTGCCAGCACCCCCTCCCCGGGACAGGATTACTACGAGCAGTACTTC. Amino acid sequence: CASTPSPGQDYYEQYF.